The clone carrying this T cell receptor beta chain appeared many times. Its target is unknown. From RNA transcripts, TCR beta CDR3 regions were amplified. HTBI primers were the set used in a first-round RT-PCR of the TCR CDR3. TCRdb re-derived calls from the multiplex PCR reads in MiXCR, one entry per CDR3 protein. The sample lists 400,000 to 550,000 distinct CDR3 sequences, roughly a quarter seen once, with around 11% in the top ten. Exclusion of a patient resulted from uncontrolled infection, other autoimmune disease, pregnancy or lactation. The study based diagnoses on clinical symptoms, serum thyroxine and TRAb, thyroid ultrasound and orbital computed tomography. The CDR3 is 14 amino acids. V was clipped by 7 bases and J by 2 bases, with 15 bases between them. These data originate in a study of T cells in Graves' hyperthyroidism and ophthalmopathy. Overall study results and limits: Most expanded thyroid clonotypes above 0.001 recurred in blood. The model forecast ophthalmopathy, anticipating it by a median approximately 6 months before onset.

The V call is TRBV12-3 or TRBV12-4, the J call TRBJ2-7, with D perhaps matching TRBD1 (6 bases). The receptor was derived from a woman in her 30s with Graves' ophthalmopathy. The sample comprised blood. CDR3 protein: CASTVDRRPYEQYF. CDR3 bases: TGTGCCAGCACCGTTGACAGGAGACCCTACGAGCAGTACTTC.